This T cell receptor (beta chain) is from a study of blood T cell repertoires in COVID-19. Here immunoSEQ multiplex PCR was the method, and the copy in TCRdb shows in-frame clones only, minus some. The sample lists about 300,000 clones, approximately 84% occurring once. Trimming stripped 5 bases from V and 0 bases from J, with 8 bases between. This CDR3 has 14 amino acids. Germline CDR1 reads SGHTA; CDR2 reads FQGNSA. Sequencing input: peripheral blood. This receptor was taken from a human donor with COVID-19, enrolled during active disease. The donor label of this sample is uncertain. The chain couples TRBV7-2 to TRBJ1-3; perhaps TRBD1 as D (6 bases). The CDR3 DNA reads TGTGCCAGCAGCCCAGGGGTCTCTGGAAACACCATATATTTT. This gives the protein CASSPGVSGNTIYF.